The 22 T cell receptor beta chains below were found in one sample sequenced in a study of long-term antiretroviral therapy in people with HIV. Researchers report immunoSEQ v3.0 was run at survey level. Data came from immunoSEQ multiplex PCR; TCRdb stores just in-frame clones and leaves some out. In the table there are about 31,000 clones, approximately 85% of which are singletons. The sample here was unsorted PBMCs, taken 0.8 years before starting antiretroviral therapy. These receptors originate from a man between 18 and 29 years old with HIV.

The rearrangement uses TRBV7-3 and TRBJ2-4, with a possible D match to TRBD1 (6 bases). CDR3 length: 13 amino acids. Trimming left V 3 bases short and J 8 bases short, with 11 bases between. Germline V gives CDR1 SGHTA, CDR2 FQGTGA. CDR3: CASSLGRGDIQYF. The CDR3 DNA reads TGTGCCAGCAGCTTGGGCAGGGGTGACATTCAGTACTTC.

The chain joins TRBV18 to TRBJ2-2; D is unresolved. The germline CDR1 and CDR2 sequences are KGHSH and LQKENI. Trimming removed 2 bases from V and 8 bases from J, with 15 bases in between. This CDR3 contains 15 residues. Written as DNA, the CDR3 is TGTGCCAGCTCACCATGGCCGTCAAGTTGGGGGGAGCTGTTTTTT. Translated, it gives CASSPWPSSWGELFF. Full variable domain (missing parts from reference TRBV18 and TRBJ2-2): NAGVMQNPRHLVRRRGQEARLRCSPMKGHSHVYWYRQLPEEGLKFMVYLQKENIIDESGMPKERFSAEFPKEGPSILRIQQVVRGDSAAYFCASSPWPSSWGELFFGEGSRLTVL.

This clone was seen just once. The V gene is TRBV5-1, the J gene TRBJ2-5; no firm D call. In germline, CDR1 is SGHRS, CDR2 YFSETQ. This CDR3 spans 15 amino acids. Trimming shortened V by 1 base and J by 0 bases, and 10 bases separated the two germline ends. CDR3 region: CASSLSFKYQETQYF. In DNA, the CDR3 is TGCGCCAGCAGCTTGAGTTTCAAGTACCAAGAGACCCAGTACTTC.

The chain couples TRBV6-1 to TRBJ2-5; D unresolved. The CDR3 is made up of 14 amino acids. Trimming removed 3 bases from V and 2 bases from J, with 10 bases in between. The germline gives CDR1 MNHNS, CDR2 SASEGT. CDR3 in amino acids: CASSDPWQQETQYF. DNA of the CDR3: TGTGCCAGCAGTGATCCCTGGCAGCAAGAGACCCAGTACTTC.

This rearrangement joins TRBV19 to TRBJ2-7; 7 bases fit TRBD1. The V and J ends lost 1 base and 2 bases, in that order; junction bases with no gene match: 14. This CDR3 has 18 residues. The V gene's germline CDR1 is LNHDA and CDR2 SQIVND (reference sequence). DNA for the CDR3: TGTGCCAGTAGTATAGGTTCGTTCAGGGGGAGTCAGACCTACGAGCAGTACTTC. Its protein product is CASSIGSFRGSQTYEQYF.

This clone was detected a few times. The V call is TRBV7-2, the J call TRBJ2-6, with no clear D. The CDR3 has 16 amino acids. Trimming shortened V by 3 bases and J by 0 bases, and 9 bases separated the two germline ends. Germline loops: CDR1 SGHTA, CDR2 FQGNSA. The DNA for the CDR3 is TGTGCCAGCAGCTTGAACAGAGTCTCTGGGGCCAACGTCCTGACTTTC. It yields the protein CASSLNRVSGANVLTF. Full variable domain (remainder filled in from reference TRBV7-2 and TRBJ2-6): GAGVSQSPSNKVTEKGKDVELRCDPISGHTALYWYRQSLGQGLEFLIYFQGNSAPDKSGLPSDRFSAERTGGSVSTLTIQRTQQEDSAVYLCASSLNRVSGANVLTFGAGSRLTVL.

The CDR3 reads CASSWKIRPAEAFF. The CDR3 DNA sequence: TGTGCCAGCAGCTGGAAAATAAGGCCCGCTGAAGCTTTCTTT. This chain connects TRBV13 to TRBJ1-1; D remains unclear. This CDR3 region has 14 residues. The germline gives CDR1 PRHDT, CDR2 FYEKMQ (reference sequence). V was pared by 4 bases and J by 6 bases, with 15 bases between.

V is TRBV9 and J is TRBJ2-6; D gene uncertain. The CDR3 is made up of 15 amino acids. Germline loops: CDR1 SGDLS, CDR2 YYNGEE. Trimming shortened V by 2 bases and J by 4 bases, and 10 bases separated the two germline ends. In nucleotides, the CDR3 is TGTGCCAGCAGCGTCAGTGGATCGGGGGCCAACGTCCTGACTTTC. Protein sequence: CASSVSGSGANVLTF.

The chain couples TRBV9 to TRBJ2-5; TRBD2 matches 9 bases. This CDR3 has 16 residues. Trimming at V came to 4 bases and at J to 0 bases, leaving 7 bases not matched to a gene. Germline V gene lookup returns CDR1 SGDLS and CDR2 YYNGEE. DNA for the CDR3: TGTGCCAGCAGCTCCCCGGGACTAGCATACCAAGAGACCCAGTACTTC. It encodes CASSSPGLAYQETQYF. Looking up the rest from reference TRBV9 and TRBJ2-5 gives the full variable domain: DSGVTQTPKHLITATGQRVTLRCSPRSGDLSVYWYQQSLDQGLQFLIQYYNGEERAKGNILERFSAQQFPDLHSELNLSSLELGDSALYFCASSSPGLAYQETQYFGPGTRLLVL.

The V and J genes are TRBV5-1 and TRBJ2-7; TRBD2 matches 9 bases. CDR3 size: 14 residues. V shed 2 bases, J shed 0 bases, and the junction held 0 bases outside the gene matches. Germline lookup yields CDR1 SGHRS and CDR2 YFSETQ. The CDR3 coding sequence is TGCGCCAGCAGCTTTAGCGGGAGCTCCTACGAGCAGTACTTC. Translated: CASSFSGSSYEQYF. Using reference TRBV5-1 and TRBJ2-7 for the parts outside the CDR3, the full variable domain is KAGVTQTPRYLIKTRGQQVTLSCSPISGHRSVSWYQQTPGQGLQFLFEYFSETQRNKGNFPGRFSGRQFSNSRSEMNVSTLELGDSALYLCASSFSGSSYEQYFGPGTRLTVT.

This chain links TRBV5-4 with TRBJ2-7; perhaps D is TRBD1 or TRBD2 (5 bases each). Germline CDR1 and CDR2: SGHNT and YYREEE (reference sequence). V was pared by 4 bases and J by 2 bases, with 16 bases between. The CDR3 length is 15 residues. The DNA for the CDR3 is TGTGCCAGCAGCCCTGGTAATGGGGACCCCTACGAGCAGTACTTC. Translated, it gives CASSPGNGDPYEQYF.

V is TRBV7-2 and J is TRBJ1-5; perhaps TRBD1 as D (6 bases). The CDR3 totals 15 residues. V was cut by 5 bases and J by 2 bases, with 13 bases left in between. Germline CDR1 SGHTA, CDR2 FQGNSA. The CDR3, as DNA: TGTGCCAGCAGCCCAGGGACAAGAGGCAATCAGCCCCAGCATTTT. This encodes CASSPGTRGNQPQHF.

The chain combines TRBV13 with TRBJ2-7; D is unclear. Trimming took off 7 bases at V and 2 bases at J, with 15 bases between the two ends. Germline loops: CDR1 PRHDT, CDR2 FYEKMQ (reference sequence). The CDR3 runs to 14 residues. CDR3 sequence reads: CASNRVNAAYEQYF. The CDR3 bases are TGTGCCAGCAACCGGGTGAACGCCGCCTACGAGCAGTACTTC. Complete variable domain (other parts from reference TRBV13 and TRBJ2-7): AAGVIQSPRHLIKEKRETATLKCYPIPRHDTVYWYQQGPGQDPQFLISFYEKMQSDKGSIPDRFSAQQFSDYHSELNMSSLELGDSALYFCASNRVNAAYEQYFGPGTRLTVT.

The rearrangement uses TRBV2 and TRBJ1-2; D ambiguous. V was shortened by 6 bases and J by 0 bases, with 8 bases between the two germline ends. Germline V gene sequence: CDR1 SNHLY, CDR2 FYNNEI. The CDR3 covers 13 residues. The CDR3 loop reads CASSLKPNYGYTF. CDR3 sequence (DNA): TGTGCCAGCAGCCTCAAACCTAACTATGGCTACACCTTC.

The DNA of the CDR3 is TGCACCAGCAGCCAAACACCAGGACAGGGGCGGAAGAACACTGAAGCTTTCTTT. Its translation: CTSSQTPGQGRKNTEAFF. The rearrangement joins TRBV1 to TRBJ1-1; the DNA was not compared with TRBD1, the D call given in the table. TRBV1 is assigned pseudogene status. The CDR3 has 18 residues.

This rearrangement joins TRBV5-6 to TRBJ1-5; 9 bases agree with TRBD1. CDR3 length equals 14 residues. Per the germline V gene, CDR1 is SGHDT and CDR2 is YYEEEE. Losses at the gene ends were 3 bases for V and 5 bases for J; bases not matched to a gene: 3. As DNA, the CDR3 is TGTGCCAGCAGCTCGGGACAGGGTTATCAGCCCCAGCATTTT. It specifies CASSSGQGYQPQHF.

The CDR3, as DNA: TGTGCCAGCAGCCGGGACAGGGGAGCAGAGACCCAGTACTTC. Translation: CASSRDRGAETQYF. This chain uses TRBV7-6 with TRBJ2-5, with 10 positions matching TRBD1. From germline, CDR1 is SGHVS and CDR2 FNYEAQ. V lost 5 bases to trimming and J lost 4 bases; unmatched junction nucleotides: 4. This CDR3 is 14 amino acids long.

This chain uses TRBV6-1 with TRBJ1-2, with D possibly TRBD1 on 5 matching bases. CDR1 MNHNS and CDR2 SASEGT come from the germline V gene. The CDR3 is 14 residues long. Trimming cost V 1 base and J 3 bases, with 9 bases left between them. CDR3 in amino acids: CASSEGGRDYGYTF. CDR3 in DNA: TGTGCCAGCAGTGAAGGAGGCAGGGACTATGGCTACACCTTC.

The chain couples TRBV11-2 to TRBJ2-5; D is undetermined. The germline CDR1 and CDR2 sequences are SGHAT and FQNNGV. The CDR3 runs to 12 residues. V was cut by 5 bases and J by 8 bases, with 12 bases left in between. This chain's CDR3 is CASSPTTFTQYF. CDR3 bases: TGTGCCAGCAGCCCTACGACTTTTACCCAGTACTTC.

V and J are TRBV7-6 and TRBJ2-7; 11 nucleotides line up with TRBD1. The CDR3 is 15 residues long. After removal of 5 bases from V and 3 bases from J, the junction contained 6 bases not matched to a gene. The germline gives CDR1 SGHVS, CDR2 FNYEAQ. The CDR3 spells CASSPGTGGFYEQYF. The DNA of the CDR3 is TGTGCCAGCAGCCCAGGGACAGGGGGATTCTACGAGCAGTACTTC.

This clone has only a few counts. J is TRBJ2-7 and V is TRBV5-1; unclear D gene. Germline CDR1 SGHRS, CDR2 YFSETQ. There are 13 residues in the CDR3. V was cut by 6 bases and J by 6 bases, with 16 bases left in between. Here the CDR3 reads CASMVGSVGEQYF. The CDR3 DNA follows: TGCGCCAGCATGGTTGGATCGGTCGGCGAGCAGTACTTC.

Turning to this clone: A single base separates this from a much larger clone, so it may be a read error. The chain recombines TRBV9 with TRBJ1-1, with unresolved D. CDR1 and CDR2 (germline): SGDLS, YYNGEE. The CDR3 runs 15 residues. CDR3 sequence (DNA): TGTGTCAGCAGCGTAGAGGCGGGCAGAAACACTGAAGCTTTCTTT. As protein: CVSSVEAGRNTEAFF.